This entry lists 24 T cell receptor beta chains sequenced from one sample in a study of cytomegalovirus exposure and HLA in healthy donors. 13 Jbeta primers and 60 Vbeta primers were used for the PCR. Sequenced by immunoSEQ multiplex PCR; TCRdb stores in-frame clones only, minus some. The sample shows about 120,000 clones, 60% to 85% of them seen only once. Sample: PBMCs. Receptor source: a woman between 40 and 50 years old in good health and CMV-seropositive.

The chain employs TRBV6-5 and TRBJ1-6, with a tentative D call TRBD1 (6 bases). V lost 6 bases and J 7 bases, leaving 13 bases between the germline ends. The length of the CDR3 is 14 residues. Germline-derived CDR1 and CDR2 are MNHEY and SVGAGI. CDR3 amino acids: CASRLGQLNSPLHF. CDR3 bases: TGTGCCAGCAGACTGGGACAATTAAATTCACCCCTCCACTTT.

V usage is TRBV4-3 and J usage is TRBJ2-7; 9 positions agree with TRBD2. Germline assignment: CDR1 LGHNA and CDR2 YSLEER. The V segment lost 0 bases and the J segment 3 bases; nucleotides outside the gene matches: 15. The CDR3 is made up of 19 amino acids. CDR3 nucleotides: TGCGCCAGCAGCCAAGAACTACCGATAGGGCGGGGGGGAGACTACGAGCAGTACTTC. Translation gives CASSQELPIGRGGDYEQYF.

The chain uses TRBV9 and TRBJ2-7, with D unresolved. Germline V gene lookup returns CDR1 SGDLS and CDR2 YYNGEE. The CDR3 is made up of 13 amino acids. Trimming shortened V by 2 bases and J by 3 bases, and 9 bases separated the two germline ends. CDR3 amino acids: CASSVSGDYEQYF. The CDR3 DNA follows: TGTGCCAGCAGCGTTTCCGGAGACTACGAGCAGTACTTC.

J is TRBJ2-3 and V is TRBV27, with 7 positions matching TRBD2. This CDR3 region has 14 residues. V shed 2 bases, J shed 6 bases, and the junction held 5 bases outside the gene matches. From germline, CDR1 is MNHEY and CDR2 SMNVEV (reference sequence). The CDR3 bases are TGTGCCAGCAGTTTAGCGGGAGACATGGATACGCAGTATTTT. This encodes CASSLAGDMDTQYF.

The V call is TRBV9, the J call TRBJ2-7; D perhaps matches TRBD2 (5 bases). The V end was cut by 4 bases, the J end by 2 bases, with 19 bases between. The CDR3 has 16 residues. In germline, CDR1 is SGDLS, CDR2 YYNGEE. In nucleotides, the CDR3 is TGTGCCAGCAGCCCCGGGGTGGCCCAGTTAGCCTACGAGCAGTACTTC. It is translated as CASSPGVAQLAYEQYF.

The rearrangement uses TRBV4-3 and TRBJ2-7, with 8 nucleotides matching TRBD1. The V segment lost 0 bases and the J segment 3 bases; nucleotides outside the gene matches: 7. There are 16 residues in the CDR3. The germline V gene encodes CDR1 LGHNA and CDR2 YSLEER. The CDR3 nucleotides read TGCGCCAGCAGCCAAGACCGACAGGGGCCCTACTACGAGCAGTACTTC. Translated, it gives CASSQDRQGPYYEQYF.

The rearrangement joins TRBV6-5 to TRBJ1-4, with TRBD1 as a possible D gene (5 bases). The CDR3 totals 15 residues. Trimming shortened V by 4 bases and J by 5 bases, and 14 bases separated the two germline ends. Looked up from germline, CDR1 is MNHEY and CDR2 is SVGAGI. The CDR3 DNA reads as TGTGCCAGCAGTTTGTCGACAGTTAAAAATGAAAAACTGTTTTTT. It is translated as CASSLSTVKNEKLFF.

V is TRBV6-5 and J is TRBJ1-4; D remains ambiguous. Germline V gene lookup returns CDR1 MNHEY and CDR2 SVGAGI. There are 13 residues in the CDR3. The V gene lost 5 bases and the J gene lost 7 bases, with 11 bases spanning the gap. CDR3 amino acids: CASSNTGIEKLFF. The DNA for the CDR3 is TGTGCCAGCAGTAACACGGGGATTGAAAAACTGTTTTTT.

J is TRBJ1-1 and V is TRBV4-1; TRBD1 matches at 9 bases. Germline V gives CDR1 MGHRA, CDR2 YSYEKL. There are 16 residues in the CDR3. Losses at the gene ends were 2 bases for V and 0 bases for J; bases not matched to a gene: 4. The CDR3 loop is CASSQWTGAMNTEAFF. CDR3 sequence (DNA): TGCGCCAGCAGCCAATGGACAGGGGCCATGAACACTGAAGCTTTCTTT.

The chain recombines TRBV4-2 with TRBJ2-7, with D perhaps TRBD2 (7 bases). This CDR3 has 14 amino acids. Germline loops: CDR1 LGHNA, CDR2 YNFKEQ. Trimming took off 8 bases at V and 3 bases at J, with 17 bases between the two ends. CDR3 amino acids: CASALRGEGYEQYF. The CDR3 DNA reads TGTGCCAGCGCTTTAAGGGGGGAGGGCTACGAGCAGTACTTC.

The V and J genes are TRBV5-1 and TRBJ2-7, with 7 nucleotides matching TRBD1. CDR3 length equals 14 residues. The J segment lost 4 bases and the V segment lost 2 bases, leaving 6 bases of the junction unmatched. Germline-derived CDR1 and CDR2 are SGHRS and YFSETQ. The CDR3 sequence: CASSLQGWQYEQYF. CDR3 DNA sequence: TGCGCCAGCAGCTTACAGGGGTGGCAGTACGAGCAGTACTTC. Combining the CDR3 with reference TRBV5-1 and TRBJ2-7 gives the whole variable domain KAGVTQTPRYLIKTRGQQVTLSCSPISGHRSVSWYQQTPGQGLQFLFEYFSETQRNKGNFPGRFSGRQFSNSRSEMNVSTLELGDSALYLCASSLQGWQYEQYFGPGTRLTVT.

This clone was seen more than once but under ten times. This chain connects TRBV7-8 to TRBJ2-2, with no clear D. This CDR3 has 14 residues. Germline lookup yields CDR1 SGHVS and CDR2 FQNEAQ. Trimming left V 5 bases short and J 8 bases short, with 15 bases between. CDR3 region: CASSHPHSAGELFF. The DNA for the CDR3 is TGTGCCAGCAGCCATCCTCATTCTGCGGGGGAGCTGTTTTTT.

The chain couples TRBV30 to TRBJ2-3; D not resolved. Germline values: CDR1 GTSNPN, CDR2 SVGIG (reference sequence). With 5 bases removed from V and 4 bases from J, the gap between germline ends came to 7 bases. This CDR3 region has 11 residues. CDR3 DNA: TGTGCCTGGCTCAGGCCAGATACGCAGTATTTT. This gives the protein CAWLRPDTQYF.

The rearrangement links TRBV5-1 to TRBJ1-1, with D unresolved. In germline, CDR1 is SGHRS, CDR2 YFSETQ. The CDR3 length is 14 residues. Between the trimmed V and J ends, which lost 3 bases and 1 base, there was a span of 10 bases. This CDR3 is CASSSGLQNTEAFF. The DNA for the CDR3 is TGCGCCAGCAGCTCTGGACTGCAGAACACTGAAGCTTTCTTT.

This clone has just a few counts. This chain uses TRBV9 with TRBJ2-4; TRBD1 is a possible D gene (5 bases). The CDR3 contains 18 residues. CDR1 is SGDLS and CDR2 is YYNGEE in the germline V gene. V was cut by 3 bases and J by 1 base, with 20 bases left in between. The CDR3 coding sequence is TGTGCCAGCAGCGCTGGTACGGTGCCAGGGTCCGCCAAAAACATTCAGTACTTC. It is translated as CASSAGTVPGSAKNIQYF.

The chain recombines TRBV7-6 with TRBJ2-7, with D perhaps TRBD2 (5 bases). The CDR3 is made up of 15 amino acids. Per the germline V gene, CDR1 is SGHVS and CDR2 is FNYEAQ. Trimming shortened V by 6 bases and J by 3 bases, and 18 bases separated the two germline ends. DNA of the CDR3: TGTGCCAGCAGTAATCCCGGACTTTCGAGCTACGAGCAGTACTTC. Amino acid sequence: CASSNPGLSSYEQYF.

This chain links TRBV19 with TRBJ2-7; TRBD2 matches at 8 bases. This CDR3 region has 15 residues. Germline CDR1 is LNHDA and CDR2 is SQIVND (reference sequence). With 6 bases clipped from V and 0 bases from J, the junction kept 7 bases outside the gene matches. CDR3 DNA: TGTGCCAGTAGATATAGCGGGAAGATCTCCTACGAGCAGTACTTC. Protein sequence: CASRYSGKISYEQYF.

The V gene is TRBV6-5, the J gene TRBJ1-2; 8 bases match TRBD1. Germline V gene sequence: CDR1 MNHEY, CDR2 SVGAGI. The J segment lost 10 bases and the V segment lost 6 bases, leaving 7 bases of the junction unmatched. This CDR3 spans 12 amino acids. CDR3 sequence reads: CASSLGQGYYTF. The DNA for the CDR3 is TGTGCCAGCAGCCTAGGACAGGGCTACTACACCTTC.

The chain links TRBV28 to TRBJ2-7; the D gene is possibly TRBD1 (6 bases). CDR3 length: 17 amino acids. The V and J ends lost 2 bases and 2 bases respectively, with 19 bases between them. Germline lookup yields CDR1 MDHEN and CDR2 SYDVKM. CDR3 protein: CASSLDHQGNLPYEQYF. The CDR3 DNA reads as TGTGCCAGCAGTTTAGATCATCAGGGGAATCTACCCTACGAGCAGTACTTC.

The V call is TRBV28, the J call TRBJ1-5, with TRBD1 matching over 11 bases. CDR1 and CDR2 from the germline V gene are MDHEN and SYDVKM. V lost 6 bases and J lost 8; bases outside the gene matches: 6. The CDR3 is 14 residues long. CDR3 in amino acids: CASRPGQGAEPQHF. CDR3 nucleotide sequence: TGTGCCAGCAGACCCGGACAGGGGGCAGAGCCCCAGCATTTT.

The genes are TRBV19 and TRBJ2-7, with D tentatively TRBD1 (5 bases). This CDR3 has 14 residues. V gave up 7 bases and J gave up 3 bases, with 16 bases separating them. The germline CDR1 and CDR2 sequences are LNHDA and SQIVND (reference sequence). For the CDR3, the DNA is TGTGCCAGTAAGGGGCAGGCCTCCCACTACGAGCAGTACTTC. This translates into CASKGQASHYEQYF.

V is TRBV29-1 and J is TRBJ2-7, with no clear D. From germline, CDR1 is SQVTM and CDR2 ANQGSEA. This CDR3 comprises 12 residues. V was trimmed by 7 bases and J by 1 base, leaving 11 bases between them. Here the CDR3 reads CSGLSRSYEQYF. The CDR3 DNA sequence: TGCAGCGGACTTTCGCGGTCCTACGAGCAGTACTTC.

This rearrangement joins TRBV5-6 to TRBJ1-4, with D possibly matching TRBD1 (6 bases). Germline V gives CDR1 SGHDT, CDR2 YYEEEE. Trimming shortened V by 0 bases and J by 8 bases, and 8 bases separated the two germline ends. This CDR3 contains 13 residues. CDR3 sequence: CASSLDRDEKLFF. The CDR3 region has the DNA TGTGCCAGCAGCTTGGACAGGGACGAAAAACTGTTTTTT.

This clone has a single count. The CDR3 region has the DNA TGCAGCGTTGAAGCCACTGCCGGGGCCAACGTCCTGACTTTC. The encoded protein is CSVEATAGANVLTF. The V gene is TRBV29-1, the J gene TRBJ2-6; D is unresolved. The V gene's germline CDR1 is SQVTM and CDR2 ANQGSEA. The CDR3 runs 14 residues. Trimming stripped 1 base from V and 4 bases from J, with 8 bases between. Filled out from reference TRBV29-1 and TRBJ2-6, the complete variable domain reads SAVISQKPSRDICQRGTSLTIQCQVDSQVTMMFWYRQQPGQSLTLIATANQGSEATYESGFVIDKFPISRPNLTFSTLTVSNMSPEDSSIYLCSVEATAGANVLTFGAGSRLTVL.